What follows describes a single T cell receptor (beta chain). Its antigen is as yet unknown. The authors produced TCR alpha and TCR beta cDNA libraries with sample barcodes and UMIs by 5'RACE using constant-segment primers. MiXCR, applied by TCRdb to the 5' RACE reads, yields one record per CDR3 protein. The table includes around 340,000 distinct CDR3 sequences, 21% detected once. The data belong to a study of T-cell memory formation after mild COVID-19. With 3 bases clipped from V and 3 bases from J, the junction kept 6 bases outside the gene matches. The CDR3 consists of 16 residues. Study-wide results and limits: A second wave expanding day 15 to 37 was CD4+-biased; contracting clones were balanced. For contracting clones, CD4+ ones sat mainly in CM and EM, CD8+ in EMRA. Some clones that responded were present in memory (sampled pre-infection), which suggests cross-reactive memory joined.

The clonotype was recovered from an adult woman who had mild COVID-19 (a few samples of this study predate the infection). Cell type and time point are not known. The rearrangement uses TRBV12-3 or TRBV12-4 and TRBJ2-2, with 8 bases fitting TRBD2. What was sequenced was PBMCs or a T cell subset sorted from them (not recorded which). CDR3 nucleotides: TGTGCCAGCAGTTTTTTAACTAGCGGTTACACCGGGGAGCTGTTTTTT. It encodes CASSFLTSGYTGELFF.